The next 27 T cell receptor beta chains were all read from a single sample in a study of shared clonotypes between healthy human individuals. Selected positively for CCR7 and CD45RO-negative, naive CD8 cells excluded terminally differentiated effector memory CD45RA+ cells. Assay: immunoSEQ multiplex PCR; the TCRdb copy retains only in-frame clones and omits some. In the table there are about 680,000 clones, about 90% of which are singletons. The sample comprised naive CD8+ T cells sorted from blood. Receptor source: a man younger than 45 in good health.

V is TRBV5-6 and J is TRBJ2-3, with D maybe TRBD1 (7 bases). The germline V gene has CDR1 SGHDT and CDR2 YYEEEE. The CDR3 is 12 residues long. The V end lost 5 bases, the J end lost 6 bases, and 10 bases lay between the germline ends. This CDR3 is CASSSGGDTQYF. CDR3 DNA: TGTGCCAGCAGTTCAGGGGGGGATACGCAGTATTTT.

The rearrangement joins TRBV4-1 to TRBJ2-7, with D maybe TRBD2 (7 bases). In germline, CDR1 is MGHRA, CDR2 YSYEKL. V shed 1 base and J shed 3 bases, with 13 bases lying between them. CDR3 length equals 15 residues. In DNA form, the CDR3 reads TGCGCCAGCAGCCAAGTTGTGGGAGGGGGCTACGAGCAGTACTTC. It specifies CASSQVVGGGYEQYF.

The DNA of the CDR3 is TGTGCCAGCAGCTCTCGGGACAGGGGGCTTGAGCAGTACTTC. Translation gives CASSSRDRGLEQYF. V is TRBV7-6 and J is TRBJ2-7; TRBD1 agrees at 12 bases. V was clipped by 4 bases and J by 7 bases; unmatched bases: 5. CDR3 length: 14 amino acids. Germline V gives CDR1 SGHVS, CDR2 FNYEAQ.

As for this clone: Within the sample, other DNA sequences also encode this same CDR3. The chain recombines TRBV7-9 with TRBJ2-5; D ambiguous. The V gene's germline CDR1 is SEHNR and CDR2 FQNEAQ (reference sequence). The V and J ends lost 5 bases and 2 bases respectively, with 3 bases between them. The CDR3 runs 11 residues. CDR3 sequence (DNA): TGTGCCAGCAGCAGTCAAGAGACCCAGTACTTC. Residues: CASSSQETQYF.

About this clone: Germline is not matched at one junction end, which may reflect a read error. The chain employs TRBV2 and TRBJ2-1, with D uncertain. The CDR3 consists of 13 residues. The germline gives CDR1 SNHLY, CDR2 FYNNEI. CDR3 sequence (DNA): TGTGCCAGCAGTGATAGTTCCTTCAATGAGCAGTTCTTC. As protein: CASSDSSFNEQFF. The entire variable domain, with the rest obtained from reference TRBV2 and TRBJ2-1, is as follows: EPEVTQTPSHQVTQMGQEVILRCVPISNHLYFYWYRQILGQKVEFLVSFYNNEISEKSEIFDDQFSVERPDGSNFTLKIRSTKLEDSAMYFCASSDSSFNEQFFGPGTRLTVL.

The V and J genes are TRBV5-1 and TRBJ2-7, with unresolved D. With 4 bases removed from V and 3 bases from J, the gap between germline ends came to 2 bases. The germline CDR1 and CDR2 sequences are SGHRS and YFSETQ. The CDR3 is 10 residues long. The CDR3 nucleotides are TGCGCCAGCAGCCGCTACGAGCAGTACTTC. Translated, it gives CASSRYEQYF. Looking up the rest from reference TRBV5-1 and TRBJ2-7 gives the full variable domain: KAGVTQTPRYLIKTRGQQVTLSCSPISGHRSVSWYQQTPGQGLQFLFEYFSETQRNKGNFPGRFSGRQFSNSRSEMNVSTLELGDSALYLCASSRYEQYFGPGTRLTVT.

Written as DNA, the CDR3 is TGTGCCAGCAGCCATAGCGGGAGAGGTTTCTACAATGAGCAGTTCTTC. Protein sequence: CASSHSGRGFYNEQFF. The gene calls are TRBV27 and TRBJ2-1; 9 bases match TRBD2. V dropped 6 bases and J dropped 3; count of bases not matched to a gene: 9. Germline CDR1 and CDR2: MNHEY and SMNVEV (reference sequence). This CDR3 contains 16 residues.

The chain couples TRBV9 to TRBJ2-1; perhaps TRBD1 as D (5 bases). The V and J ends lost 2 bases and 8 bases respectively, with 17 bases between them. The CDR3 is 15 amino acids. Germline CDR1 is SGDLS and CDR2 is YYNGEE. The CDR3 sequence: CASSVSVSKGDEQFF. The CDR3 DNA reads as TGTGCCAGCAGCGTGAGTGTGAGTAAAGGGGATGAGCAGTTCTTC.

Regarding this clone: The same CDR3 is also encoded by other DNA sequences in this sample. The chain carries TRBV7-3 and TRBJ2-7, with 9 nucleotides matching TRBD1. With 5 bases clipped from V and 4 bases from J, the junction kept 6 bases outside the gene matches. Germline values: CDR1 SGHTA, CDR2 FQGTGA. This CDR3 is built from 14 residues. The CDR3 region is CASSPGQGPYEQYF. DNA for the CDR3: TGTGCCAGCAGCCCGGGACAGGGCCCATACGAGCAGTACTTC.

The CDR3 loop reads CASSQWAQETQYF. The CDR3 bases are TGTGCCAGCAGTCAATGGGCCCAAGAGACCCAGTACTTC. The J gene is TRBJ2-5, the V gene TRBV25-1, with no clear D. Between the trimmed V and J ends, which lost 5 bases and 1 base, there was a span of 8 bases. Germline CDR1 reads MGHDK; CDR2 reads SYGVNS. The CDR3 extends over 13 amino acids.

The chain links TRBV29-1 to TRBJ1-2, with 8 bases matching TRBD1. Germline V lookup: CDR1 SQVTM, CDR2 ANQGSEA. This CDR3 region has 17 residues. The V segment lost 7 bases and the J segment 4 bases; nucleotides outside the gene matches: 20. This CDR3 is CSAVVVDRALSGYGYTF. The DNA of the CDR3 is TGCAGCGCAGTTGTGGTGGACAGGGCCCTGAGTGGCTATGGCTACACCTTC.

The rearrangement uses TRBV6-6 and TRBJ2-1; 8 bases map to TRBD2. V trimming: 7 bases; J trimming: 9 bases; junction bases outside the gene matches: 14. CDR1 MNHNY and CDR2 SVGAGI come from the germline V gene (reference sequence). The CDR3 runs to 15 residues. The CDR3 spells CASTLSGGTHGEQFF. CDR3 coding DNA: TGTGCCAGCACCCTCTCGGGGGGGACTCATGGTGAGCAGTTCTTC.

This chain's CDR3 is CASSLLGATKEFF. The CDR3 DNA follows: TGTGCCAGCAGTTTATTGGGCGCGACTAAGGAGTTCTTC. The V gene is TRBV27, the J gene TRBJ2-1; D might be TRBD2 (5 bases). Looked up from germline, CDR1 is MNHEY and CDR2 is SMNVEV (reference sequence). There are 13 residues in the CDR3. V was cut by 1 base and J by 14 bases, with 15 bases left in between.

The genes are TRBV7-6 and TRBJ1-2; D is unresolved. The germline V and J ends were trimmed by 5 bases and 5 bases, with 18 bases remaining between them. Germline loops: CDR1 SGHVS, CDR2 FNYEAQ. CDR3 length equals 15 residues. The CDR3 sequence: CASSPRSSNVYGYTF. CDR3 nucleotide sequence: TGTGCCAGCAGCCCCCGCAGCAGCAACGTTTATGGCTACACCTTC. The full variable domain, rest sourced from reference TRBV7-6 and TRBJ1-2, is GAGVSQSPRYKVTKRGQDVALRCDPISGHVSLYWYRQALGQGPEFLTYFNYEAQQDKSGLPNDRFSAERPEGSISTLTIQRTEQRDSAMYRCASSPRSSNVYGYTFGSGTRLTVV.

V and J are TRBV7-6 and TRBJ2-1; D possibly corresponds to TRBD1 (6 bases). The germline gives CDR1 SGHVS, CDR2 FNYEAQ. This CDR3 spans 13 amino acids. V was pared by 5 bases and J by 4 bases, with 9 bases between. CDR3 sequence: CASSNREYNEQFF. The CDR3 bases are TGTGCCAGCAGCAACAGGGAATACAATGAGCAGTTCTTC.

This clone was seen a few times. V usage is TRBV7-9 and J usage is TRBJ2-2; D not certain. The V gene lost 5 bases and the J gene lost 6 bases, with 7 bases spanning the gap. This CDR3 contains 12 residues. Looked up from germline, CDR1 is SEHNR and CDR2 is FQNEAQ (reference sequence). In DNA form, the CDR3 reads TGTGCCAGCAGCAATCAGGCCGGGGAGCTGTTTTTT. Its translation is CASSNQAGELFF.

This clone was detected only once. The gene calls are TRBV5-5 and TRBJ2-5, with D possibly TRBD1 on 6 matching bases. The CDR3 totals 15 residues. Germline V CDR1 and CDR2: SGHKS, YYEKEE (reference sequence). Between the trimmed V and J ends, which lost 3 bases and 7 bases, there was a span of 19 bases. The DNA of the CDR3 is TGTGCCAGCAGCTCAAAAGGGGGTCCCTCGTGGACCCAGTACTTC. Encoded protein: CASSSKGGPSWTQYF. The full variable domain, with the rest looked up from reference TRBV5-5 and TRBJ2-5, is DAGVTQSPTHLIKTRGQQVTLRCSPISGHKSVSWYQQVLGQGPQFIFQYYEKEERGRGNFPDRFSARQFPNYSSELNVNALLLGDSALYLCASSSKGGPSWTQYFGPGTRLLVL.

A word on this clone: Other DNA sequences in this sample translate to the same CDR3. V usage is TRBV29-1 and J usage is TRBJ1-2; no clear D. Germline V gives CDR1 SQVTM, CDR2 ANQGSEA. Deletions cut 0 bases from V and 8 bases from J, with 7 bases between. The CDR3 runs to 11 residues. CDR3: CSVEERRGYTF. The CDR3 coding sequence is TGCAGCGTTGAAGAGCGTAGGGGCTACACCTTC.

J is TRBJ1-1 and V is TRBV7-9; a weak D match, TRBD1 (6 bases). Trimming took off 2 bases at V and 8 bases at J, with 15 bases between the two ends. Germline CDR1 and CDR2: SEHNR and FQNEAQ (reference sequence). CDR3 size: 14 residues. The CDR3 here is CASSLISRQAEAFF. The CDR3 nucleotides read TGTGCCAGCAGCTTAATCAGTAGACAGGCGGAAGCTTTCTTT.

This chain links TRBV23-1 with TRBJ1-5; maybe TRBD1 (5 bases). TRBV23-1 is given ORF status, its function remaining uncertain. Trimming removed 11 bases at V and 6 bases at J, with 17 bases between. CDR3 size: 13 residues. The CDR3 nucleotides read TGCGCCCGATTCAGGGAAATGGGTCAGCCCCAGCATTTT. The encoded protein is CARFREMGQPQHF.

The CDR3 DNA reads as TGTGCCATCAGTGAAAGGTACGAGCAGTACTTC. Protein product: CAISERYEQYF. The chain carries TRBV10-3 and TRBJ2-7, with D unclear. The germline V gene has CDR1 ENHRY and CDR2 SYGVKD. Trimming took off 3 bases at V and 4 bases at J, with 4 bases between the two ends. The CDR3 is made up of 11 amino acids.

The CDR3 bases are TGTGCCAGCAGCCTCTTGGTGGAGGGAGAATTAGCAGATACGCAGTATTTT. Translating it yields CASSLLVEGELADTQYF. V gene TRBV7-9 combines with J gene TRBJ2-3, with TRBD2 as a possible D gene (6 bases). The germline V gene encodes CDR1 SEHNR and CDR2 FQNEAQ (reference sequence). V lost 5 bases to trimming and J lost 4 bases, with 22 bases between them. This CDR3 comprises 17 residues.

The rearrangement joins TRBV5-1 to TRBJ2-1; perhaps TRBD1 as D (6 bases). CDR3 length: 12 amino acids. V shed 5 bases and J shed 9 bases, with 12 bases lying between them. CDR1 is SGHRS, CDR2 YFSETQ, per germline. The CDR3 DNA follows: TGCGCCAGCAGGGGGGCGTCGGGTGAGCAGTTCTTC. This gives the protein CASRGASGEQFF.

The chain links TRBV5-4 to TRBJ2-7, with D perhaps TRBD1 (6 bases). CDR3 length: 14 amino acids. Per the germline V gene, CDR1 is SGHNT and CDR2 is YYREEE (reference sequence). V was shortened by 4 bases and J by 3 bases, with 14 bases between the two germline ends. CDR3: CASSGSTGSYEQYF. Written as DNA, the CDR3 is TGTGCCAGCAGCGGGTCGACAGGAAGCTACGAGCAGTACTTC.

The genes are TRBV4-3 and TRBJ2-7; either TRBD1 or TRBD2 may fit D (5 bases each). CDR1 and CDR2 from the germline V gene are LGHNA and YSLEER. The V gene lost 0 bases and the J gene lost 9 bases, with 27 bases spanning the gap. The CDR3 contains 18 residues. This CDR3 is CASSQDYPGDLDWGWQYF. The CDR3 coding sequence is TGCGCCAGCAGCCAAGACTACCCGGGCGACCTGGACTGGGGGTGGCAGTACTTC.

The chain joins TRBV7-6 to TRBJ2-1, with D unclear. Trimming removed 6 bases at V and 0 bases at J, with 15 bases between. Germline V gene sequence: CDR1 SGHVS, CDR2 FNYEAQ. CDR3 length equals 16 residues. CDR3 residues: CASRQTLLSSYNEQFF. CDR3 DNA: TGTGCCAGCAGACAGACCCTATTAAGCTCCTACAATGAGCAGTTCTTC.

This chain links TRBV7-9 with TRBJ1-5, with a possible D match to TRBD1 (5 bases). Between the trimmed V and J ends, which lost 6 bases and 3 bases, there was a span of 15 bases. The CDR3 is 15 residues long. CDR1 SEHNR and CDR2 FQNEAQ come from the germline V gene (reference sequence). CDR3 protein: CASSPSGRINQPQHF. In nucleotides, the CDR3 is TGTGCCAGCAGTCCTTCGGGACGGATCAATCAGCCCCAGCATTTT.